One and the same sample provided the 13 T cell receptor beta chains below, sequenced in a study of T-cell memory formation after mild COVID-19. TCRdb re-called the 5' RACE reads through MiXCR, storing one row per CDR3 protein. The repertoire consists of fewer than 350,000 distinct CDR3 sequences, with around 8% occurring once and the leading ten covering 22%. Sequenced sample: PBMCs or a T cell subset sorted from them (not recorded which). These receptors came from a man aged 18 to 29 who had mild COVID-19 (a few samples of this study predate the infection). Cell type and time point are not known.

For this clonotype: Possible read error: a much larger clone is one base away. The chain links TRBV5-1 to TRBJ2-5; 7 nucleotides match TRBD2. With 4 bases clipped from V and 7 bases from J, the junction kept 10 bases outside the gene matches. CDR1 and CDR2 (germline): SGHRS, YFSETQ. This CDR3 is 14 amino acids long. The DNA for the CDR3 is TGCGCCAGCAGCGCGAGGACCCCGGGGGGGACCCAGTACTTC. Translated: CASSARTPGGTQYF.

This clonotype occurred many times. This chain joins TRBV7-9 and TRBJ1-4, with D unresolved. CDR3 length: 14 amino acids. V lost 3 bases to trimming and J lost 6 bases, with 11 bases between them. Germline loops: CDR1 SEHNR, CDR2 FQNEAQ (reference sequence). CDR3 sequence reads: CASSFGGADEKLFF. DNA for the CDR3: TGTGCCAGCAGCTTCGGCGGCGCGGATGAAAAACTGTTTTTT.

The V call is TRBV5-4, the J call TRBJ1-6; D not certain. The CDR3 has 14 amino acids. CDR1 SGHNT and CDR2 YYREEE come from the germline V gene (reference sequence). V dropped 6 bases and J dropped 8 bases, with 15 bases sitting between them. The CDR3, as DNA: TGTGCCAGCACCTATCGTGGGAGCGATTCACCCCTCCACTTT. Translation: CASTYRGSDSPLHF. The variable domain in full, completed from reference TRBV5-4 and TRBJ1-6, reads ETGVTQSPTHLIKTRGQQVTLRCSSQSGHNTVSWYQQALGQGPQFIFQYYREEENGRGNFPPRFSGLQFPNYSSELNVNALELDDSALYLCASTYRGSDSPLHFGNGTRLTVT.

This clonotype was counted a few times. The chain combines TRBV7-2 with TRBJ2-7; TRBD1 agrees at 8 bases. V dropped 5 bases and J dropped 2; count of bases not matched to a gene: 11. This CDR3 region has 16 residues. The germline gives CDR1 SGHTA, CDR2 FQGNSA. CDR3: CASSTRPGGFTYEQYF. In DNA form, the CDR3 reads TGTGCCAGCAGCACCCGTCCAGGGGGCTTTACCTACGAGCAGTACTTC. Together with reference TRBV7-2 and TRBJ2-7, the CDR3 gives the full variable domain: GAGVSQSPSNKVTEKGKDVELRCDPISGHTALYWYRQSLGQGLEFLIYFQGNSAPDKSGLPSDRFSAERTGGSVSTLTIQRTQQEDSAVYLCASSTRPGGFTYEQYFGPGTRLTVT.

The chain's CDR3 is CASSVTGSTDTQYF. CDR3 sequence (DNA): TGTGCCAGCAGCGTAACAGGTTCCACAGATACGCAGTATTTT. The V gene is TRBV9, the J gene TRBJ2-3; TRBD1 is a possible D gene (5 bases). The CDR3 runs 14 residues. V was trimmed by 1 base and J by 2 bases, leaving 8 bases between them. The germline gives CDR1 SGDLS, CDR2 YYNGEE.

This chain links TRBV11-1 with TRBJ2-7; D might be TRBD1 (6 bases). Trimming pared 2 bases from V and 3 bases from J, leaving 14 bases between. Germline V lookup: CDR1 SGHAT, CDR2 FQDESV (reference sequence). The CDR3 runs to 15 residues. The CDR3 DNA reads as TGTGCCAGCAGCTTACTGGCAGGGGTCCTCTACGAGCAGTACGTC. Translated, it gives CASSLLAGVLYEQYV.

This clonotype has just a few counts. The chain combines TRBV6-1 with TRBJ1-1; D is unresolved. From germline, CDR1 is MNHNS and CDR2 SASEGT. The germline V and J ends were trimmed by 8 bases and 0 bases, with 7 bases remaining between them. The CDR3 is 12 amino acids. The CDR3 region has the DNA TGTGCCAGCTTACTTGTGAACACTGAAGCTTTCTTT. The encoded protein is CASLLVNTEAFF.

This clonotype has only a few counts. This sequence joins TRBV3-1 and TRBJ2-5, with 8 bases lining up with TRBD2. The CDR3 is 13 amino acids. After removal of 5 bases from V and 5 bases from J, the junction contained 4 bases not matched to a gene. Germline V gives CDR1 LGHDT, CDR2 YNNKEL (reference sequence). The CDR3 DNA reads TGTGCCAGCAGCATAGCGGGGAGGGAGACCCAGTACTTC. Its protein is CASSIAGRETQYF.

The chain is built from TRBV5-5 and TRBJ1-5, with 10 bases matching TRBD1. The germline V gene encodes CDR1 SGHKS and CDR2 YYEKEE (reference sequence). This CDR3 is 16 amino acids long. V gave up 4 bases and J gave up 4 bases; unmatched junction bases: 8. The CDR3 DNA is TGTGCCAGCAGCGCACTGACAGGGGGCGCGAATCAGCCCCAGCATTTT. Its protein product is CASSALTGGANQPQHF.

There are many counts of this clonotype. This chain connects TRBV4-1 to TRBJ1-6; D might be TRBD1 (5 bases). V was clipped by 3 bases and J by 6 bases, with 24 bases between them. The germline V gene has CDR1 MGHRA and CDR2 YSYEKL. There are 19 residues in the CDR3. For the CDR3, the DNA is TGCGCCAGCAGCCACCAAACGCGGGGACCAAGGTTTCGTAATTCACCCCTCCACTTT. Its protein is CASSHQTRGPRFRNSPLHF.

The CDR3 is CASRQGLNTEAFF. The CDR3 DNA reads as TGTGCCAGCAGACAGGGTTTGAACACTGAAGCTTTCTTT. The chain recombines TRBV6-4 with TRBJ1-1, with D possibly being TRBD1 (6 bases). The CDR3 totals 13 residues. Germline-derived CDR1 and CDR2 are MRHNA and SNTAGT. V was pared by 6 bases and J by 0 bases, with 8 bases between.

There are a few counts of this clonotype. The rearrangement joins TRBV3-1 to TRBJ1-2; tentative D call: TRBD1 (5 bases). With 5 bases removed from V and 2 bases from J, the gap between germline ends came to 12 bases. The CDR3 has 14 amino acids. Germline lookup yields CDR1 LGHDT and CDR2 YNNKEL (reference sequence). The CDR3 DNA reads TGTGCCAGCAGCGGCCTTGACAGCAACTATGGCTACACCTTC. Its translation is CASSGLDSNYGYTF.

The chain combines TRBV4-1 with TRBJ2-1; maybe TRBD1 (5 bases). CDR3 length equals 16 residues. CDR1 is MGHRA and CDR2 is YSYEKL in the germline V gene. The ends were cut back, 6 bases at V and 1 base at J, with 16 bases in the middle. DNA for the CDR3: TGCGCCAGCAGTCGAGTCGTGGCAGGGTCCTACAATGAGCAGTTCTTC. It yields the protein CASSRVVAGSYNEQFF.